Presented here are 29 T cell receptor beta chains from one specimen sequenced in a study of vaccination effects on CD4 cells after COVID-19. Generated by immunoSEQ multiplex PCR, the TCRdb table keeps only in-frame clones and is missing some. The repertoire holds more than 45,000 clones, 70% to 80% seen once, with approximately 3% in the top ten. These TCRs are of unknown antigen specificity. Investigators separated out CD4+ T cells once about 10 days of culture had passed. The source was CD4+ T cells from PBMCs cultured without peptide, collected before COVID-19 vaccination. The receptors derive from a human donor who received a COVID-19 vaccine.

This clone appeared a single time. The chain's CDR3 is CASSGRWSGEAFF. As DNA, the CDR3 is TGTGCCAGCTCAGGACGGTGGAGTGGTGAAGCTTTCTTT. V and J are TRBV27 and TRBJ1-1; D uncertain. Per the germline V gene, CDR1 is MNHEY and CDR2 is SMNVEV (reference sequence). This CDR3 contains 13 residues. V was cut by 8 bases and J by 7 bases, with 17 bases left in between.

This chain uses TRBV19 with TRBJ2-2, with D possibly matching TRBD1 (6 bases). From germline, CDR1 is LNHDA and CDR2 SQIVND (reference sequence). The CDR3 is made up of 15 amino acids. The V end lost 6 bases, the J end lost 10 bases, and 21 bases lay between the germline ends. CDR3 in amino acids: CASRPGDKGVAELFF. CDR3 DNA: TGTGCCAGTAGGCCCGGGGACAAGGGAGTTGCGGAGCTGTTTTTT.

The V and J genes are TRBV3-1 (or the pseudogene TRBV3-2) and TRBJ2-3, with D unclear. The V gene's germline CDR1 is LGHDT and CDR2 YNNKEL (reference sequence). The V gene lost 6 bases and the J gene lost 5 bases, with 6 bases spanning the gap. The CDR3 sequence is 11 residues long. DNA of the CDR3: TGTGCCAGCAGGGGTGAAGATACGCAGTATTTT. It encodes CASRGEDTQYF.

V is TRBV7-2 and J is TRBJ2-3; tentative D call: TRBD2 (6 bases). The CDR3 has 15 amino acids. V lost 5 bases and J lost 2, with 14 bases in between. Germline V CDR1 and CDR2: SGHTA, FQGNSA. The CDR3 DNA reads TGTGCCAGCAGCCCAAGGGGAGGTAACACAGATACGCAGTATTTT. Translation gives CASSPRGGNTDTQYF.

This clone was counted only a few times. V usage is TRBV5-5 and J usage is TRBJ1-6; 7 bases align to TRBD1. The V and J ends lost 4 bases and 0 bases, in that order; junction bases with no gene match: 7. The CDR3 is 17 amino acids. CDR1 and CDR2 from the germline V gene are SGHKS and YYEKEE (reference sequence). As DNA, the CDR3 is TGTGCCAGCAGCCCTTCAGGGGGAAGCTCCTATAATTCACCCCTCCACTTT. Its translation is CASSPSGGSSYNSPLHF.

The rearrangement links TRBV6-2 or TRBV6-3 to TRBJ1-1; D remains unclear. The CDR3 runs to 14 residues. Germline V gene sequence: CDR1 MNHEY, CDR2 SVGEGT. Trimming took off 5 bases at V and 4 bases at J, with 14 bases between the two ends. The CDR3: CASSGGYRSTEAFF. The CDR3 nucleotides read TGTGCCAGCAGTGGAGGGTATCGTAGCACTGAAGCTTTCTTT.

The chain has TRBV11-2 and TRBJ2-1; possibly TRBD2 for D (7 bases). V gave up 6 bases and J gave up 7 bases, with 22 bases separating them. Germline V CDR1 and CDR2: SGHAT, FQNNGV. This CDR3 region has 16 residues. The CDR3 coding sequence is TGTGCCAGCAGTAGTCTGGCGGGGGCAGGTAGTAATGAGCAGTTCTTC. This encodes CASSSLAGAGSNEQFF.

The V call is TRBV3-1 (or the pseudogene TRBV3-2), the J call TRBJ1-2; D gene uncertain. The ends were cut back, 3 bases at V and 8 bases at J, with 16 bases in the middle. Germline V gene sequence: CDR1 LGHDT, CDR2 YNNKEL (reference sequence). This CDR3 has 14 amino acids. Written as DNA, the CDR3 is TGTGCCAGCAGCCATGGATCCGACTTGGGGGGCTACACCTTC. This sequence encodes CASSHGSDLGGYTF.

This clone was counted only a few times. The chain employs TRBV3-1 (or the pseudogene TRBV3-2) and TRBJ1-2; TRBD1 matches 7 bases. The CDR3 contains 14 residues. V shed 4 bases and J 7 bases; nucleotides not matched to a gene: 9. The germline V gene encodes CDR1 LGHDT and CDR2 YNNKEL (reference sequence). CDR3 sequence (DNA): TGTGCCAGCAGCCTAGACAGGGCCGGTCGTGGCTACACCTTC. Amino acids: CASSLDRAGRGYTF.

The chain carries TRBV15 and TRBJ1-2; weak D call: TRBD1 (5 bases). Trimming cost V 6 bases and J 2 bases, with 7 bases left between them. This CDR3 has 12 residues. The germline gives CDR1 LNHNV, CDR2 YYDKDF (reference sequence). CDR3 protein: CATRQGNYGYTF. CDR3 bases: TGTGCCACCAGGCAGGGCAACTATGGCTACACCTTC.

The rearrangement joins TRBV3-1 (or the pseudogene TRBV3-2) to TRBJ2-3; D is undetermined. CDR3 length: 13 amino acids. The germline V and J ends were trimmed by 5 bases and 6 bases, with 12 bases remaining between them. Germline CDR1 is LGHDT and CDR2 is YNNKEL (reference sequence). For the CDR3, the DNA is TGTGCCAGCAGCTTGGCCCGTCGCGATACGCAGTATTTT. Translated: CASSLARRDTQYF.

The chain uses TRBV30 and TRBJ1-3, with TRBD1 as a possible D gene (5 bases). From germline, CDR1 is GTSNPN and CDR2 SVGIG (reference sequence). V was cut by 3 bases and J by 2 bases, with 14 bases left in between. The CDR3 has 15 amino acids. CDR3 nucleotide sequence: TGTGCCTGGAGCAAAACCAGGGTAACTGGAAACACCATATATTTT. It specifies CAWSKTRVTGNTIYF.

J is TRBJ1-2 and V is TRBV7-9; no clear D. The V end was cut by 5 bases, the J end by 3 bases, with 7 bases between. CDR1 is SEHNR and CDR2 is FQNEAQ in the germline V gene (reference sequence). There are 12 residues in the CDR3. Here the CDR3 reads CASSAVDYGYTF. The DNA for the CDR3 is TGTGCCAGCAGCGCGGTCGACTATGGCTACACCTTC.

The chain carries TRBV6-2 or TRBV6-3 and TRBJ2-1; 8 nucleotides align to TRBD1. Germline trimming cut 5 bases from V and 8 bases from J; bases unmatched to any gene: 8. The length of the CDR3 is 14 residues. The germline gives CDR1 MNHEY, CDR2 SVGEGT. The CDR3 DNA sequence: TGTGCCAGCAGTGTATGGACAGGGACCCATGAGCAGTTCTTC. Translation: CASSVWTGTHEQFF.

The CDR3 DNA reads TGCGCCAGCAGCTTGGTCTCGACCAGAAACACCGGGGAGCTGTTTTTT. Translation: CASSLVSTRNTGELFF. The chain joins TRBV5-1 to TRBJ2-2; no clear D. This CDR3 is built from 16 residues. Trimming took 0 bases from V and 2 from J, leaving 11 bases between them. Per the germline V gene, CDR1 is SGHRS and CDR2 is YFSETQ.

CDR3 sequence reads: CASSRYRDTEAFF. CDR3 nucleotide sequence: TGTGCCAGCTCACGGTACAGAGACACTGAAGCTTTCTTT. The chain couples TRBV18 to TRBJ1-1; no clear D. CDR1 and CDR2 (germline): KGHSH, LQKENI. This CDR3 is 13 amino acids long. The V and J ends lost 4 bases and 3 bases respectively, with 9 bases between them. Full variable domain (missing parts from reference TRBV18 and TRBJ1-1): NAGVMQNPRHLVRRRGQEARLRCSPMKGHSHVYWYRQLPEEGLKFMVYLQKENIIDESGMPKERFSAEFPKEGPSILRIQQVVRGDSAAYFCASSRYRDTEAFFGQGTRLTVV.

The chain's CDR3 is CASSESKALNTEAFF. CDR3 DNA sequence: TGCGCCAGCAGTGAGTCGAAGGCTTTGAACACTGAAGCTTTCTTT. The chain uses TRBV10-1 and TRBJ1-1; no definite D call. Germline lookup yields CDR1 WNHNN and CDR2 SYGVQD (reference sequence). This CDR3 contains 15 residues. Between the trimmed V and J ends, which lost 0 bases and 0 bases, there was a span of 8 bases.

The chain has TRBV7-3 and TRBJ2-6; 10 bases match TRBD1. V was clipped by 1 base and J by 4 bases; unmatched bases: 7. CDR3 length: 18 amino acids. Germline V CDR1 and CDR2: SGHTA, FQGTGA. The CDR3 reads CASSLKGQGLSGANVLTF. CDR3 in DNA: TGTGCCAGCAGCTTAAAGGGACAGGGGTTATCGGGGGCCAACGTCCTGACTTTC.

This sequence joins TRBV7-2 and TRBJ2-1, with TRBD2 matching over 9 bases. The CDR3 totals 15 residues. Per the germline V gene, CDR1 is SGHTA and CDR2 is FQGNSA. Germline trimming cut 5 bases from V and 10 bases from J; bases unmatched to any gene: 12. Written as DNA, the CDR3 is TGTGCCAGCAGCCCCTTAATGAGGGCGGGGGGGGAGCAGTTCTTC. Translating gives CASSPLMRAGGEQFF.

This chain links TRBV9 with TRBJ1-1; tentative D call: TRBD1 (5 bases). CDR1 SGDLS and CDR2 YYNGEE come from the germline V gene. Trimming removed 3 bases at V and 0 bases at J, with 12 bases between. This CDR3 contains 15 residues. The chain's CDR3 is CASSERPTVNTEAFF. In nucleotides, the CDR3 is TGTGCCAGCAGCGAGAGACCGACAGTGAACACTGAAGCTTTCTTT.

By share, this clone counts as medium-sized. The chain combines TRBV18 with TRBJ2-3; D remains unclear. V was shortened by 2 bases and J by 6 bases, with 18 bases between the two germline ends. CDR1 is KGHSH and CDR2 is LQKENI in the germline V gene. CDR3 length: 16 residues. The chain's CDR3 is CASSPVWNSSPDTQYF. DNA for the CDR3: TGTGCCAGCTCACCAGTCTGGAATTCGAGTCCGGATACGCAGTATTTT.

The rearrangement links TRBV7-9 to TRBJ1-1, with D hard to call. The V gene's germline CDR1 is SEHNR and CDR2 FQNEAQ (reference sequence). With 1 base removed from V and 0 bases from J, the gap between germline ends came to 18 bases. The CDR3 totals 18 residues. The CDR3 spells CASSLVIVRDTMNTEAFF. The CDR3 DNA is TGTGCCAGCAGCTTAGTGATAGTCCGGGATACAATGAACACTGAAGCTTTCTTT.

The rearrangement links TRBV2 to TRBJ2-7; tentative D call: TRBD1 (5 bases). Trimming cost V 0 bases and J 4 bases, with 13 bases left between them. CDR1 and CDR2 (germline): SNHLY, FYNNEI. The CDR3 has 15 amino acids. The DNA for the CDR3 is TGTGCCAGCAGTGAAGCGCCCCAGGGCCCTTACGAGCAGTACGTC. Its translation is CASSEAPQGPYEQYV.

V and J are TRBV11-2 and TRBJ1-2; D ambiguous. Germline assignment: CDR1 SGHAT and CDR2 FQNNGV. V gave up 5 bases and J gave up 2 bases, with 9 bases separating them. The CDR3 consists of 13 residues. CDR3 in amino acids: CASSPGLNYGYTF. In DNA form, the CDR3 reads TGTGCCAGCAGCCCTGGACTGAACTATGGCTACACCTTC.

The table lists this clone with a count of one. CDR3: CASDRVTGNTIYF. The DNA for the CDR3 is TGTGCCTCGGACAGGGTTACTGGAAACACCATATATTTT. The rearrangement uses TRBV30 and TRBJ1-3, with 8 bases fitting TRBD1. The CDR3 has 13 residues. V dropped 7 bases and J dropped 2; count of bases not matched to a gene: 4. CDR1 and CDR2 from the germline V gene are GTSNPN and SVGIG (reference sequence).

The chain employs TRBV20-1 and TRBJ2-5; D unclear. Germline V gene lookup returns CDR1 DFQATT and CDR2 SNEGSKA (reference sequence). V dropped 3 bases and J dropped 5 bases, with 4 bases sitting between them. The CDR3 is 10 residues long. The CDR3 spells CSARKETQYF. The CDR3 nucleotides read TGCAGTGCTAGGAAGGAGACCCAGTACTTC.

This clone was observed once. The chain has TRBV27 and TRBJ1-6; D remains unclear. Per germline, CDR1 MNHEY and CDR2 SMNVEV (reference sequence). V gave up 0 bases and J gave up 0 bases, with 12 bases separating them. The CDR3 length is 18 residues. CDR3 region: CASSLSGGPSSYNSPLHF. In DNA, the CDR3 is TGTGCCAGCAGTTTATCAGGCGGTCCAAGCTCCTATAATTCACCCCTCCACTTT.

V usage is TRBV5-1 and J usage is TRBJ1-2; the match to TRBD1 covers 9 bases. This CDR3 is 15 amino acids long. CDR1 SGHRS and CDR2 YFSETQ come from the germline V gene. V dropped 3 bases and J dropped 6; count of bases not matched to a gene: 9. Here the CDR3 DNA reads TGCGCCAGCAGCTCCCCGGGACAGGGCATCCATGGCTACACCTTC. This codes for CASSSPGQGIHGYTF.

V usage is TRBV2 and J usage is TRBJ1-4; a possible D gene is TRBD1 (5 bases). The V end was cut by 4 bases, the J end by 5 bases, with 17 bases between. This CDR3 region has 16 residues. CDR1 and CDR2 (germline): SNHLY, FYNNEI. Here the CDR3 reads CASSVGTVRSNEKLFF. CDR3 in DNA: TGTGCCAGCAGTGTGGGGACTGTCAGATCCAATGAAAAACTGTTTTTT.